This T cell receptor (beta chain) was identified during a study of graft-versus-host responses after intestinal transplantation (dated by TCRdb to 2020 to 2023). Regarding the study in general: Recipients received multivisceral, liver-intestinal, or isolated intestinal transplants. To identify alloreactive clones, pre-transplant mixed lymphocyte reaction products were sequenced and compared with unstimulated pre-transplant donor and recipient T cells. A peak of at least 4% donor T cells among recipient peripheral blood mononuclear cells was the definition used for donor T cell macrochimerism. Rather than being sequenced by the commercial service, samples from a few later patients were sequenced in-house on an Illumina MiSeq and processed with MiXCR. All recipients received anti-thymocyte globulin induction followed by maintenance tacrolimus and steroids for around three years. Graft-versus-host and host-versus-graft alloreactive T cell clones were tracked in the graft, circulation and bone marrow after intestinal transplantation using bulk TCR-beta CDR3 sequencing. A cohort of 24 intestinal transplant recipients, including one retransplant, was enrolled, and a few patients lacking pretransplant specimens were excluded.

For this clone: This clone's antigen is unknown. It has no much larger one-base neighbor in the sample; base qualities were not kept.

Receptors were amplified or captured by the immunoSEQ multiplex PCR assay. For most patients, genomic DNA was isolated with the Qiagen DNeasy Blood and Tissue Kit and sent frozen to Adaptive Biotechnologies for TCR sequencing. High-throughput TCR-beta CDR3 sequencing of genomic DNA from most patients was performed by Adaptive Biotechnologies. The authors' analysis ran thus. Adaptive's ImmunoSEQ software supplied the TCR sequencing data for under 20 patients, while MiXCR and VDJtools were used to process three other patients. To correct CD4 versus CD8 sorting errors, sequences present in both subsets at a frequency ratio below 5:1 were removed. CDR3 nucleotide sequences shared by donor and recipient were removed because the origin of these sequences could not be assigned. Alloreactive clones required at least 2-fold expansion over unstimulated cells and minimum CFSE-low frequency of 0.002% (template counts) or 0.001% (read counts). A clone was considered mappable if detected in the sequenced pre-transplant spleen, lymph node, or MLR CFSE-low populations of the donor or recipient. Cumulative frequency of alloreactive clones was calculated as a percentage of all sequences weighted by copy number. Here the immuneACCESS table is served through TCRdb, limited to in-frame sequences with V and J called. Missing clones are a known gap in these copies; in checked studies unresolved V genes cover under half, and the rest lacks a known reason. V, J and clone size are those of that table, while D and trimming were read from the DNA. The sample table holds about 81,000 clones, of which roughly 89% were seen once. The top ten constitute roughly 0.32% of the sample.

Summary of the overall study and its limitations: Conclusions were limited by the relatively low number and heterogeneity of intestinal transplant patients. Early after transplant, peak levels of circulating GvH clones were associated with declines in HvG clones. GvH clones were detected in recipient bone marrow, and some of these GvH clones were observed earlier in ileal mucosa or blood, consistent with an intestinal mucosal origin. High GvH to HvG T cell clonal ratios were observed in the allografts of patients with donor T cell macrochimerism.

The intended sense of this specimen's time point label: cells obtained before transplantation from donor or recipient. CD3+CD4+ and CD3+CD8+ populations were FACS-sorted from unstimulated pre-transplant donor and recipient cells taken from spleen or lymph nodes. The CDR1 and CDR2 encoded by the germline V gene (reference sequence) are GTSNPN and SVGIG. Including cysteine and phenylalanine, the CDR3 has 16 amino acids. The only DNA kept is the CDR3, 48 bases in frame from the first base. Trimming takes 0 bases off V and 0 bases off J; junction bases not matched to a gene: 4. This chain joins TRBV30 to TRBJ1-3; a stretch of 8 junction bases matches TRBD1. The TCR originated in a human donor who received an intestinal transplant. The sample in question was unstimulated CD4+ T cells sorted from spleen or lymph node cells, obtained before intestinal transplant. At the DNA level, the sequence is TGTGCCTGGAGTGTACAGGGGGGAATCTCTGGAAACACCATATATTTT. Translation gives CAWSVQGGISGNTIYF.